The rows below give T cell receptor beta chains drawn from one sample of a study of blood T cell repertoires in COVID-19. Only in-frame clones appear in the TCRdb table, and some are missing; sequencing was by immunoSEQ multiplex PCR. This sample has approximately 150,000 clones; around nine tenths occur once, and the top ten carry less than 6.5%. The sequenced sample was peripheral blood. The receptors come from a human donor in a cohort sampled during active COVID-19. The CDR3 runs from the conserved cysteine through the conserved F or W. Each record gives: D gene, V gene, J gene, clone size, CDR3 protein, CDR3 DNA. D genes are given only for firm matches. The size field is filled for only some rows; it gives once, few, many or a size class.

d_call: NA; v_call: TRBV5-1; j_call: TRBJ1-2; clone_size: NA; cdr3_aa: CASSPGLGYGYTF; cdr3_nt: TGCGCCAGCAGCCCTGGGCTTGGCTATGGCTACACCTTC
d_call: TRBD2; v_call: TRBV24-1; j_call: TRBJ2-1; clone_size: NA; cdr3_aa: CATSDPKTSGNEQFF; cdr3_nt: TGTGCCACCAGTGACCCCAAGACTAGCGGGAATGAGCAGTTCTTC
d_call: NA; v_call: TRBV2; j_call: TRBJ1-1; clone_size: NA; cdr3_aa: CASGWGGLTEAFF; cdr3_nt: TGTGCCAGCGGTTGGGGGGGCCTAACTGAAGCTTTCTTT
d_call: TRBD1; v_call: TRBV28; j_call: TRBJ1-1; clone_size: NA; cdr3_aa: CASSRGRGLSDTEAFF; cdr3_nt: TGTGCCAGCAGTCGTGGCAGGGGGCTTTCGGACACTGAAGCTTTCTTT
d_call: NA; v_call: TRBV6-6; j_call: TRBJ2-1; clone_size: NA; cdr3_aa: CASSFAANNEQFF; cdr3_nt: TGTGCCAGCAGTTTCGCGGCCAACAATGAGCAGTTCTTC
d_call: NA; v_call: TRBV5-1; j_call: TRBJ2-5; clone_size: NA; cdr3_aa: CASSLELGNQETQYF; cdr3_nt: TGCGCCAGCAGCTTGGAGCTCGGGAATCAAGAGACCCAGTACTTC
d_call: TRBD1; v_call: TRBV6-2/TRBV6-3; j_call: TRBJ1-2; clone_size: NA; cdr3_aa: CASSYSFRDSRPRGYGYTF; cdr3_nt: TGTGCCAGCAGTTACTCTTTTCGGGACAGCCGACCCAGGGGCTATGGCTACACCTTC
d_call: NA; v_call: TRBV11-3; j_call: TRBJ2-1; clone_size: NA; cdr3_aa: CASSPLGGEQFF; cdr3_nt: TGTGCCAGCAGCCCGCTAGGCGGTGAGCAGTTCTTC
d_call: TRBD2; v_call: TRBV19; j_call: TRBJ2-5; clone_size: NA; cdr3_aa: CASSEVAGRETQYF; cdr3_nt: TGTGCCAGTAGTGAGGTAGCGGGACGAGAGACCCAGTACTTC
d_call: NA; v_call: TRBV30; j_call: TRBJ2-5; clone_size: NA; cdr3_aa: CAWSNSEQETQYF; cdr3_nt: TGTGCCTGGAGCAATAGTGAGCAAGAGACCCAGTACTTC
d_call: TRBD2; v_call: TRBV9; j_call: TRBJ2-3; clone_size: NA; cdr3_aa: CASSASSGIGGDTQYF; cdr3_nt: TGTGCCAGCAGCGCCTCCAGCGGGATCGGGGGTGATACGCAGTATTTT
d_call: TRBD2; v_call: TRBV11-2; j_call: TRBJ2-7; clone_size: NA; cdr3_aa: CASSFGTSGGTYEQYF; cdr3_nt: TGTGCCAGCAGCTTTGGAACTAGCGGGGGGACCTACGAGCAGTACTTC
d_call: NA; v_call: TRBV7-9; j_call: TRBJ1-4; clone_size: NA; cdr3_aa: CASSLIETPLFF; cdr3_nt: TGTGCCAGCAGCTTAATCGAGACACCGCTGTTTTTT
d_call: NA; v_call: TRBV14; j_call: TRBJ1-3; clone_size: NA; cdr3_aa: CASSQAVPGTGNTIYF; cdr3_nt: TGTGCCAGCAGCCAAGCGGTCCCGGGGACTGGAAACACCATATATTTT
d_call: NA; v_call: TRBV19; j_call: TRBJ1-6; clone_size: few; cdr3_aa: CASSTRGLDAPLHF; cdr3_nt: TGTGCCAGTAGTACCCGCGGGTTAGACGCCCCCCTCCACTTT
d_call: TRBD1; v_call: TRBV6-1; j_call: TRBJ2-7; clone_size: NA; cdr3_aa: CASSERADRTYEQYF; cdr3_nt: TGTGCCAGCAGTGAACGGGCGGACAGGACCTACGAGCAGTACTTC
d_call: TRBD2; v_call: TRBV28; j_call: TRBJ2-7; clone_size: NA; cdr3_aa: CASRWGTTSGRSAEQYF; cdr3_nt: TGTGCCAGCAGGTGGGGAACGACTAGCGGGAGGTCAGCCGAGCAGTACTTC
d_call: NA; v_call: TRBV12-3/TRBV12-4; j_call: TRBJ1-1; clone_size: NA; cdr3_aa: CASSLTQGTEAFF; cdr3_nt: TGTGCCAGCAGTCTAACACAGGGAACTGAAGCTTTCTTT
d_call: TRBD1; v_call: TRBV28; j_call: TRBJ2-7; clone_size: NA; cdr3_aa: CASISFGDRQGKTYEQYF; cdr3_nt: TGTGCCAGCATCTCTTTTGGGGATCGACAGGGAAAGACCTACGAGCAGTACTTC
d_call: TRBD2; v_call: TRBV9; j_call: TRBJ2-2; clone_size: NA; cdr3_aa: CASSVEGGGTNTGELFF; cdr3_nt: TGTGCCAGCAGCGTAGAGGGCGGGGGTACGAACACCGGGGAGCTGTTTTTT
d_call: TRBD2; v_call: TRBV11-2; j_call: TRBJ2-7; clone_size: NA; cdr3_aa: CASSWGTSGSHSSYEQYF; cdr3_nt: TGTGCCAGCAGCTGGGGGACTAGCGGGAGCCATAGCTCCTACGAGCAGTACTTC
d_call: NA; v_call: TRBV3-1/TRBV3-2; j_call: TRBJ1-3; clone_size: NA; cdr3_aa: CASSTHGGGSGNTIYF; cdr3_nt: TGTGCCAGCAGCACCCACGGGGGGGGGTCTGGAAACACCATATATTTT
d_call: TRBD1; v_call: TRBV28; j_call: TRBJ1-1; clone_size: once; cdr3_aa: CASRSGGPDTEAFF; cdr3_nt: TGTGCCAGCAGGTCAGGGGGACCGGACACTGAAGCTTTCTTT
d_call: TRBD1; v_call: TRBV30; j_call: TRBJ1-2; clone_size: few; cdr3_aa: CAWSTGTGLYGYTF; cdr3_nt: TGTGCCTGGAGCACCGGGACAGGGCTCTATGGCTACACCTTC
d_call: NA; v_call: TRBV27; j_call: TRBJ1-4; clone_size: NA; cdr3_aa: CASSLRGGPFVLFF; cdr3_nt: TGTGCCAGCAGTTTAAGGGGGGGCCCTTTCGTACTGTTTTTT
d_call: TRBD1; v_call: TRBV7-2; j_call: TRBJ1-4; clone_size: NA; cdr3_aa: CASSLLDRSNEKLFF; cdr3_nt: TGTGCCAGCAGCTTATTGGACAGGAGTAATGAAAAACTGTTTTTT
d_call: NA; v_call: TRBV28; j_call: TRBJ1-6; clone_size: NA; cdr3_aa: CASGHGSSYNSPLHF; cdr3_nt: TGTGCCAGCGGTCATGGGAGCTCCTATAATTCACCCCTCCACTTT
d_call: NA; v_call: TRBV9; j_call: TRBJ2-5; clone_size: NA; cdr3_aa: CASSVDAGSWWETQYF; cdr3_nt: TGTGCCAGCAGCGTAGACGCCGGTTCGTGGTGGGAGACCCAGTACTTC
d_call: NA; v_call: TRBV5-4; j_call: TRBJ2-7; clone_size: NA; cdr3_aa: CASSPAPSGVNSYEQYF; cdr3_nt: TGTGCCAGCAGCCCTGCACCCTCAGGGGTGAACTCCTACGAGCAGTACTTC
d_call: TRBD2; v_call: TRBV30; j_call: TRBJ2-3; clone_size: NA; cdr3_aa: CALSEGGRGDTQYF; cdr3_nt: TGTGCCTTGAGTGAGGGAGGGAGGGGAGATACGCAGTATTTT
d_call: TRBD1; v_call: TRBV29-1; j_call: TRBJ1-4; clone_size: NA; cdr3_aa: CSVWGQGGEKLFF; cdr3_nt: TGCAGCGTCTGGGGACAGGGCGGTGAAAAACTGTTTTTT
d_call: TRBD2; v_call: TRBV30; j_call: TRBJ2-3; clone_size: NA; cdr3_aa: CAWSRGLADSRDTQYF; cdr3_nt: TGTGCCTGGAGTAGGGGACTAGCGGACTCTCGGGATACGCAGTATTTT
d_call: NA; v_call: TRBV7-8; j_call: TRBJ2-2; clone_size: NA; cdr3_aa: CASSRGLLNTGELFF; cdr3_nt: TGTGCCAGCAGCCGGGGCCTTCTTAACACCGGGGAGCTGTTTTTT
d_call: NA; v_call: TRBV7-8; j_call: TRBJ2-7; clone_size: NA; cdr3_aa: CASSLAAGMTYEQYF; cdr3_nt: TGTGCCAGCAGCTTAGCGGCAGGGATGACCTACGAGCAGTACTTC
d_call: NA; v_call: TRBV7-2; j_call: TRBJ1-6; clone_size: NA; cdr3_aa: CASSLGSGFNSPLHF; cdr3_nt: TGTGCCAGCAGCTTAGGGTCCGGGTTTAATTCACCCCTCCACTTT
d_call: TRBD2; v_call: TRBV5-6; j_call: TRBJ2-7; clone_size: NA; cdr3_aa: CASTGTSGRASYEQYF; cdr3_nt: TGTGCCAGCACAGGGACTAGCGGGAGGGCCTCCTACGAGCAGTACTTC